What follows describes a single TCR beta chain. What it recognizes is unknown. This specimen belongs to a study of cytomegalovirus exposure and HLA in healthy donors. Study results and caveats: Researchers left out some V segments, among them TRBV6-2 and TRBV6-3, as indistinguishable. According to an earlier analysis, most TCR beta V segments yielded productive rearrangements about 90% or about 30% of the time.

The germline V gene encodes CDR1 SGHRS and CDR2 YFSETQ. Trimming took 1 base from V and 0 from J, leaving 3 bases between them. This CDR3 is built from 13 residues. PCR involved 60 Vbeta and 13 Jbeta primers. Clones were sequenced by immunoSEQ multiplex PCR, and TCRdb holds only the in-frame ones, with some missing. Found here are roughly 140,000 clones, about 80% of them singletons; the top ten hold less than 7.5%. The source material was PBMCs. This sequence joins TRBV5-1 and TRBJ2-3, with D hard to call. The TCR sequence derives from a woman aged 40 to 49 in good health and CMV-seropositive. CDR3 region: CASSLTSTDTQYF. CDR3 nucleotide sequence: TGCGCCAGCAGCTTGACTAGCACAGATACGCAGTATTTT.